This TCR beta chain was sequenced during a study of Ad26.COV2.S vaccination and SARS-CoV-2 variants. Turning to the study itself: Each vaccinee took Ad26.COV2.S intramuscularly, once or twice 56 days apart.

Treatment specified: some 19 received Ad26.COV2.S at low or high dose, single or two shots; several received placebo; per-sample allocation not given. The study sampled participants on day 63 after the first vaccine or placebo injection. The donor's status was that of an adult aged 18-55 years in Boston. Wuhan-strain SARS-CoV-2 spike was expressed by the Ad26 vector that made up the vaccine. Profiled with immunoSEQ multiplex PCR; TCRdb holds only in-frame clones, not every one. The sample records approximately 500,000 clones, 87% being singletons. Germline assignment: CDR1 SQVTM and CDR2 ANQGSEA. V lost 0 bases and J lost 2; bases outside the gene matches: 9. The CDR3 extends over 17 amino acids.

The receptor was derived from a person aged 18-65 years who received the Ad26.COV2.S COVID-19 vaccine or a placebo. The source material was peripheral blood, sampled in a trial of Ad26.COV2.S vaccine versus placebo. The V gene is TRBV29-1, the J gene TRBJ2-3, with 9 bases that match TRBD2. The CDR3, as DNA: TGCAGCGTTGAAGATTGGTGGGCTAGCGGGACCACAGATACGCAGTATTTT. Protein sequence: CSVEDWWASGTTDTQYF.